The 24 T cell receptor beta chains reported below all come from one sample, sequenced in a study of Tregs in tolerant kidney transplant recipients. Sequencing used immunoSEQ multiplex PCR; TCRdb keeps in-frame clones, though not all of them. The sample has roughly 70,000 clones; 84% are singletons. Sequences were obtained from CD4+ T cells from blood. The receptor set was obtained from a human donor in good health.

V gene TRBV6-6 combines with J gene TRBJ2-7, with D perhaps matching TRBD1 (5 bases). The CDR3 covers 15 residues. Germline V gives CDR1 MNHNY, CDR2 SVGAGI (reference sequence). V lost 4 bases and J lost 1, with 14 bases in between. CDR3: CASSSSRQTSYEQYF. The CDR3 DNA sequence: TGTGCCAGCAGTTCTTCAAGACAGACTTCCTACGAGCAGTACTTC.

The J gene is TRBJ1-2, the V gene TRBV11-2; perhaps TRBD1 as D (5 bases). CDR3 length: 14 residues. Germline V lookup: CDR1 SGHAT, CDR2 FQNNGV. V shed 3 bases and J shed 3 bases, with 11 bases lying between them. CDR3 residues: CASSFPGRHYGYTF. For the CDR3, the DNA is TGTGCCAGCAGCTTCCCAGGGAGGCACTATGGCTACACCTTC. Supplemented by reference TRBV11-2 and TRBJ1-2, the full variable domain reads EAGVAQSPRYKIIEKRQSVAFWCNPISGHATLYWYQQILGQGPKLLIQFQNNGVVDDSQLPKDRFSAERLKGVDSTLKIQPAKLEDSAVYLCASSFPGRHYGYTFGSGTRLTVV.

V is TRBV6-5 and J is TRBJ1-2; D not certain. The CDR3 loop spans 14 amino acids. V shed 6 bases and J shed 7 bases, with 18 bases lying between them. Germline V CDR1 and CDR2: MNHEY, SVGAGI. The CDR3 DNA follows: TGTGCCAGCAGCCCCCAGAAGGCAGGTGGTGGCTACACCTTC. This encodes CASSPQKAGGGYTF.

The chain is built from TRBV30 and TRBJ1-5; the D is unclear. Germline CDR1 is GTSNPN and CDR2 is SVGIG (reference sequence). The CDR3 consists of 13 residues. Trimming stripped 4 bases from V and 0 bases from J, with 7 bases between. CDR3 bases: TGTGCCTGGAACGGTAATAGCAATCAGCCCCAGCATTTT. This encodes CAWNGNSNQPQHF.

The chain has TRBV27 and TRBJ2-7; the match to TRBD2 covers 8 bases. Germline CDR1 is MNHEY and CDR2 is SMNVEV (reference sequence). This CDR3 contains 15 residues. V lost 1 base and J lost 4; bases outside the gene matches: 6. CDR3 in amino acids: CASSLYSGMAYEQYF. CDR3 sequence (DNA): TGTGCCAGCAGTTTATATAGCGGGATGGCTTACGAGCAGTACTTC.

V and J are TRBV19 and TRBJ1-2; no clear D gene. Germline values: CDR1 LNHDA, CDR2 SQIVND (reference sequence). Trimming stripped 4 bases from V and 2 bases from J, with 11 bases between. This CDR3 has 14 residues. The CDR3 is CASSKRTENYGYTF. The CDR3, as DNA: TGTGCCAGTAGTAAAAGGACGGAAAACTATGGCTACACCTTC. The full variable domain, completed using reference TRBV19 and TRBJ1-2, is DGGITQSPKYLFRKEGQNVTLSCEQNLNHDAMYWYRQDPGQGLRLIYYSQIVNDFQKGDIAEGYSVSREKKESFPLTVTSAQKNPTAFYLCASSKRTENYGYTFGSGTRLTVV.

This clone was found once. V and J are TRBV6-6 and TRBJ2-5; D is undetermined. V lost 1 base to trimming and J lost 2 bases, with 8 bases between them. Germline lookup yields CDR1 MNHNY and CDR2 SVGAGI (reference sequence). The CDR3 contains 14 residues. CDR3 in DNA: TGTGCCAGCAGTTACTTGTCTAGACAAGAGACCCAGTACTTC. Its protein is CASSYLSRQETQYF.

The chain combines TRBV21-1 with TRBJ2-1. TRBV21-1 has pseudogene status. The CDR3 spans 14 residues. This chain's CDR3 is CASRSPTIYNEQFF. CDR3 sequence (DNA): TGTGCCAGCAGGTCCCCGACGATCTACAATGAGCAGTTCTTC.

The chain is built from TRBV13 and TRBJ1-2; D not certain. From germline, CDR1 is PRHDT and CDR2 FYEKMQ (reference sequence). The V and J ends lost 2 bases and 1 base respectively, with 5 bases between them. The CDR3 totals 13 residues. This chain's CDR3 is CASSLNSNYGYTF. The CDR3 DNA follows: TGTGCCAGCAGCTTAAACAGTAACTATGGCTACACCTTC.

This chain joins TRBV7-8 and TRBJ2-1, with TRBD2 matching over 8 bases. Germline CDR1 is SGHVS and CDR2 is FQNEAQ. The CDR3 extends over 18 amino acids. Trimming removed 7 bases from V and 0 bases from J; junction bases left unmatched: 14. CDR3 sequence: CASTRLSPGGVSYNEQFF. DNA for the CDR3: TGTGCCAGCACCCGATTGTCCCCGGGAGGGGTCTCCTACAATGAGCAGTTCTTC.

The rearrangement uses TRBV30 and TRBJ1-2, with 10 bases lining up with TRBD1. The CDR3 is made up of 14 amino acids. With V trimmed by 3 bases and J by 6 bases, 7 bases remained unmatched. Germline CDR1 reads GTSNPN; CDR2 reads SVGIG (reference sequence). This CDR3 is CAWRFMGTGDGYTF. CDR3 in DNA: TGTGCCTGGAGGTTTATGGGGACAGGGGATGGCTACACCTTC.

This clone has only a few counts. V gene TRBV27 combines with J gene TRBJ2-5; maybe TRBD2 (6 bases). Germline CDR1 is MNHEY and CDR2 is SMNVEV (reference sequence). The CDR3 has 14 amino acids. The V end was cut by 6 bases, the J end by 0 bases, with 11 bases between. CDR3 amino acids: CASRPGLDQETQYF. CDR3 coding DNA: TGTGCCAGCAGACCGGGACTCGACCAAGAGACCCAGTACTTC.

This rearrangement joins TRBV10-3 to TRBJ1-5; no firm D call. Germline values: CDR1 ENHRY, CDR2 SYGVKD. The CDR3 spans 15 residues. V lost 4 bases and J lost 7, with 17 bases in between. Here the CDR3 DNA reads TGTGCCATCAGTGTGGGCGATGGAGGTCAACAGCCCCAGCATTTT. It translates to CAISVGDGGQQPQHF.

The J gene is TRBJ2-3, the V gene TRBV10-3, with 9 positions matching TRBD1. Trimming cost V 3 bases and J 2 bases; bases outside gene matches: 6. The CDR3 sequence is 16 residues long. Per germline, CDR1 ENHRY and CDR2 SYGVKD. The CDR3 nucleotides read TGTGCCATCAGTGAACAGGGGGCGGGGTACACAGATACGCAGTATTTT. It is translated as CAISEQGAGYTDTQYF.

The chain combines TRBV7-9 with TRBJ1-1; D perhaps matches TRBD1 (5 bases). V dropped 1 base and J dropped 3 bases, with 9 bases sitting between them. The CDR3 is 14 amino acids. Germline CDR1 and CDR2: SEHNR and FQNEAQ (reference sequence). The CDR3 DNA reads as TGTGCCAGCAGCTTAGTTGGGGCACACACTGAAGCTTTCTTT. This sequence encodes CASSLVGAHTEAFF.

This clone has just a few counts. The V and J genes are TRBV2 and TRBJ1-5; D may be TRBD1 (5 bases). In germline, CDR1 is SNHLY, CDR2 FYNNEI. V was trimmed by 5 bases and J by 6 bases, leaving 11 bases between them. The CDR3 loop spans 13 amino acids. The CDR3 reads CASSNRGSQPQHF. The CDR3 DNA is TGTGCCAGCAGTAACCGGGGGAGTCAGCCCCAGCATTTT.

By proportion, this clone is medium-sized (0.01 to 0.1%). This chain joins TRBV14 and TRBJ1-4, with D perhaps matching TRBD1 (5 bases). Between the trimmed V and J ends, which lost 4 bases and 3 bases, there was a span of 15 bases. Germline-derived CDR1 and CDR2 are SGHDN and FVKESK. The CDR3 sequence is 16 residues long. The CDR3 sequence: CASSPLGAGANEKLFF. In DNA form, the CDR3 reads TGTGCCAGCAGCCCCCTGGGCGCGGGGGCTAATGAAAAACTGTTTTTT. Looking up the rest from reference TRBV14 and TRBJ1-4 gives the full variable domain: EAGVTQFPSHSVIEKGQTVTLRCDPISGHDNLYWYRRVMGKEIKFLLHFVKESKQDESGMPNNRFLAERTGGTYSTLKVQPAELEDSGVYFCASSPLGAGANEKLFFGSGTQLSVL.

The gene calls are TRBV18 and TRBJ1-5; 10 bases align to TRBD1. Germline lookup yields CDR1 KGHSH and CDR2 LQKENI. This CDR3 comprises 15 residues. Germline trimming cut 4 bases from V and 6 bases from J; bases unmatched to any gene: 6. The chain's CDR3 is CASSQTGTGVQPQHF. The CDR3 DNA is TGTGCCAGCTCACAAACCGGGACAGGGGTTCAGCCCCAGCATTTT. Full variable domain (remainder filled in from reference TRBV18 and TRBJ1-5): NAGVMQNPRHLVRRRGQEARLRCSPMKGHSHVYWYRQLPEEGLKFMVYLQKENIIDESGMPKERFSAEFPKEGPSILRIQQVVRGDSAAYFCASSQTGTGVQPQHFGDGTRLSIL.

The chain has TRBV25-1 and TRBJ2-3, with 9 bases fitting TRBD2. The J segment lost 3 bases and the V segment lost 1 base, leaving 5 bases of the junction unmatched. The CDR3 is 16 amino acids. Germline-derived CDR1 and CDR2 are MGHDK and SYGVNS. CDR3 residues: CASSELAGGKTDTQYF. CDR3 DNA: TGTGCCAGCAGTGAATTGGCGGGGGGGAAAACAGATACGCAGTATTTT.

CDR3 sequence (DNA): TGTGCCAGCAGCTATCTACAGGGGGCGGAGATGAACACTGAAGCTTTCTTT. It codes for CASSYLQGAEMNTEAFF. The chain combines TRBV4-2 with TRBJ1-1; 9 nucleotides match TRBD1. The CDR3 covers 17 residues. Germline lookup yields CDR1 LGHNA and CDR2 YNFKEQ. With 5 bases clipped from V and 0 bases from J, the junction kept 10 bases outside the gene matches.

This chain links TRBV7-3 with TRBJ1-1; D may be TRBD1 (6 bases). Trimming pared 3 bases from V and 1 base from J, leaving 15 bases between. The CDR3 is 16 amino acids. Per germline, CDR1 SGHTA and CDR2 FQGTGA. DNA of the CDR3: TGTGCCAGCAGCTTGGGGGGGCCTTCCCAGAACACTGAAGCTTTCTTT. Translated, it gives CASSLGGPSQNTEAFF.

The chain links TRBV7-2 to TRBJ2-7; the match to TRBD2 covers 11 bases. V dropped 3 bases and J dropped 3; count of bases not matched to a gene: 4. The CDR3 contains 15 residues. Germline loops: CDR1 SGHTA, CDR2 FQGNSA. The CDR3 here is CASSFRLAGNYEQYF. In DNA, the CDR3 is TGTGCCAGCAGCTTCAGACTAGCGGGGAACTACGAGCAGTACTTC.

This sequence joins TRBV7-2 and TRBJ2-7; possibly TRBD1 or TRBD2 for D (5 bases each). The CDR3 length is 13 residues. Germline V gene lookup returns CDR1 SGHTA and CDR2 FQGNSA. Deletions cut 3 bases from V and 3 bases from J, with 9 bases between. The CDR3 DNA follows: TGTGCCAGCAGCTTCCTGGGGGACTACGAGCAGTACTTC. Translation: CASSFLGDYEQYF. The full variable domain, its missing parts supplied by reference TRBV7-2 and TRBJ2-7, is GAGVSQSPSNKVTEKGKDVELRCDPISGHTALYWYRQSLGQGLEFLIYFQGNSAPDKSGLPSDRFSAERTGGSVSTLTIQRTQQEDSAVYLCASSFLGDYEQYFGPGTRLTVT.

This chain uses TRBV9 with TRBJ2-4, with 7 bases that match TRBD1. Germline CDR1 is SGDLS and CDR2 is YYNGEE. The CDR3 extends over 15 amino acids. With 4 bases clipped from V and 9 bases from J, the junction kept 13 bases outside the gene matches. CDR3 region: CASSPRGRDSTIQYF. The CDR3 DNA reads as TGTGCCAGCAGCCCCCGGGGCAGGGACAGCACCATTCAGTACTTC.